This T cell receptor (beta chain) was recovered during a study of neoadjuvant anti-PD-1 for oral cavity cancer. Using immunoSEQ multiplex PCR, the repertoire was profiled, and TCRdb retains in-frame clones only, with some absent. The sample lists thousands of clones; 70% to 80% were seen once. This CDR3 is 13 amino acids long. Germline values: CDR1 SGHTA, CDR2 FQGNSA. V was pared by 1 base and J by 7 bases, with 0 bases of the junction left unmatched. Time point of the sample: after neoadjuvant nivolumab, at surgical resection. Stage II-IVA oral cavity squamous cell carcinoma was new and untreated by systemic or radiation therapy.

The chain joins TRBV7-2 to TRBJ1-2, with TRBD1 matching over 10 bases. Source: PBMCs, taken after nivolumab (anti-PD-1) treatment. The TCR was taken from a person aged 35 to 85 with oral cavity squamous cell carcinoma. In DNA form, the CDR3 reads TGTGCCAGCAGCTTAGGGACAGGGGGTGGCTACACCTTC. Encoded protein: CASSLGTGGGYTF. The full variable domain, its missing parts supplied by reference TRBV7-2 and TRBJ1-2, is GAGVSQSPSNKVTEKGKDVELRCDPISGHTALYWYRQSLGQGLEFLIYFQGNSAPDKSGLPSDRFSAERTGGSVSTLTIQRTQQEDSAVYLCASSLGTGGGYTFGSGTRLTVV.